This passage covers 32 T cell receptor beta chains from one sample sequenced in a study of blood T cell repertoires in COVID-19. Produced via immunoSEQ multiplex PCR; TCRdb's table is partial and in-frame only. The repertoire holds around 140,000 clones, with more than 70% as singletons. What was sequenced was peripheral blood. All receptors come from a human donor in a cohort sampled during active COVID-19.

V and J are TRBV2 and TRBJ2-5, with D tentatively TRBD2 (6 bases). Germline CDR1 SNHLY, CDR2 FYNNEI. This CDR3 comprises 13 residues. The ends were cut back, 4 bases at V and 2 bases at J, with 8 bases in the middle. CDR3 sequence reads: CASSGGEQETQYF. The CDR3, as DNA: TGTGCCAGCAGTGGGGGGGAACAAGAGACCCAGTACTTC.

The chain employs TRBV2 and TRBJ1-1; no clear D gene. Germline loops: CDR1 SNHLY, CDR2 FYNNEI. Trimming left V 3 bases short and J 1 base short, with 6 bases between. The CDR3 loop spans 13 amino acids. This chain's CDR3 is CASSDERNTEAFF. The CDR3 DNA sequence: TGTGCCAGCAGTGACGAGAGGAACACTGAAGCTTTCTTT.

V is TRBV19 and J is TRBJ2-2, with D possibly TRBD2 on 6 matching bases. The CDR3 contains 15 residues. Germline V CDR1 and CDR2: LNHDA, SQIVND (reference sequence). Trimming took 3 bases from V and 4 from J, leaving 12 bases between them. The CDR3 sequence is CASSIHDGSTGELFF. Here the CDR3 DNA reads TGTGCCAGTAGTATCCATGACGGGAGCACCGGGGAGCTGTTTTTT.

In DNA, the CDR3 is TGTGCCAGCAGCTTAAACCCAGGGAACACTGAAGCTTTCTTT. Protein: CASSLNPGNTEAFF. The rearrangement joins TRBV7-9 to TRBJ1-1; the D is unclear. The CDR3 consists of 14 residues. CDR1 is SEHNR and CDR2 is FQNEAQ in the germline V gene (reference sequence). Trimming shortened V by 2 bases and J by 1 base, and 8 bases separated the two germline ends.

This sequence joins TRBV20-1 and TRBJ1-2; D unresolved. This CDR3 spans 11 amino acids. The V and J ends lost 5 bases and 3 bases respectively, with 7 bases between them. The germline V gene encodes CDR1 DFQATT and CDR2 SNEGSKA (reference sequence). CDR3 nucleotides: TGCAGTGCTGCACGAGACTATGGCTACACCTTC. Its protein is CSAARDYGYTF.

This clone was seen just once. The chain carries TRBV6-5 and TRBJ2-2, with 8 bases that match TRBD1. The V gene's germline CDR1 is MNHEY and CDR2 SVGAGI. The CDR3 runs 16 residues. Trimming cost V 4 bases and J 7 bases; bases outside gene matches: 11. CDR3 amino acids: CASSFRDRLRGGELFF. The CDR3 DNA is TGTGCCAGCAGTTTCCGGGACAGGTTACGGGGCGGGGAGCTGTTTTTT.

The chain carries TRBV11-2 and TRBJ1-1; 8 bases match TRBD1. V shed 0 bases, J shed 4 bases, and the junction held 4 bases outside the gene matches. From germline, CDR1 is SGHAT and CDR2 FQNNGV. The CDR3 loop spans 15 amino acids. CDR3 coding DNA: TGTGCCAGCAGCTTAGACCGGACAGGGTTCACTGAAGCTTTCTTT. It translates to CASSLDRTGFTEAFF.

CDR3 DNA sequence: TGTGCCAGCAGCTCCCCGACAGGGGTCGGTGGGGCCAACGTCCTGACTTTC. It yields the protein CASSSPTGVGGANVLTF. V gene TRBV7-6 combines with J gene TRBJ2-6, with TRBD1 matching 8 bases. The CDR3 length is 17 residues. Germline V gene lookup returns CDR1 SGHVS and CDR2 FNYEAQ. V lost 4 bases to trimming and J lost 3 bases; unmatched junction nucleotides: 8.

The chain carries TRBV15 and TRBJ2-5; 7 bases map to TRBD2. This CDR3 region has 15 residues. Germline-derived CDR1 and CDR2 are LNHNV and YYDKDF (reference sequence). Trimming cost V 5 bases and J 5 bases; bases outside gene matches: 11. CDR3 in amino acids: CATSWGEGGVETQYF. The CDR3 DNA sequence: TGTGCCACCAGCTGGGGGGAGGGCGGGGTGGAGACCCAGTACTTC.

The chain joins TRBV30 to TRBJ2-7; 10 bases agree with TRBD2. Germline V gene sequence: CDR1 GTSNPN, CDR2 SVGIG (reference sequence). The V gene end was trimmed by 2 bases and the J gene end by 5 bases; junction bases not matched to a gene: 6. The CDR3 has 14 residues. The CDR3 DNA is TGTGCCTGGAGTCAGCGGGGGGGCCGCGACGAGCAGTACTTC. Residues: CAWSQRGGRDEQYF. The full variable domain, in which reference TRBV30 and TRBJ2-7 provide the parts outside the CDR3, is SQTIHQWPATLVQPVGSPLSLECTVEGTSNPNLYWYRQAAGRGLQLLFYSVGIGQISSEVPQNLSASRPQDRQFILSSKKLLLSDSGFYLCAWSQRGGRDEQYFGPGTRLTVT.

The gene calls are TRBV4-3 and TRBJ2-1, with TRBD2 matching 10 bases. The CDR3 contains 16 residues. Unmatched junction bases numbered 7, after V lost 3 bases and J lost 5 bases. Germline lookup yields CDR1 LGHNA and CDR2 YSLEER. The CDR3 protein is CASSHISGGINNEQFF. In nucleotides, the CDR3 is TGCGCCAGCAGCCATATTAGCGGGGGGATAAACAATGAGCAGTTCTTC.

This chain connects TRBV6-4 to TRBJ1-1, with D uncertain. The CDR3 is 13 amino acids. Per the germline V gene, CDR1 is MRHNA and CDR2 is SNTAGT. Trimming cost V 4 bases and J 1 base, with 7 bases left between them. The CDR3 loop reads CASSGGGNTEAFF. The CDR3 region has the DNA TGTGCCAGCAGTGGAGGAGGGAACACTGAAGCTTTCTTT.

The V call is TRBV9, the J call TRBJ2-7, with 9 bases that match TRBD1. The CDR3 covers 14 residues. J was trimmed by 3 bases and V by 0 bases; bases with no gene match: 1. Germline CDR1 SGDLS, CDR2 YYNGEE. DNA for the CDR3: TGTGCCAGCAGCGTAGCGGACAGGGGCTACGAGCAGTACTTC. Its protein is CASSVADRGYEQYF.

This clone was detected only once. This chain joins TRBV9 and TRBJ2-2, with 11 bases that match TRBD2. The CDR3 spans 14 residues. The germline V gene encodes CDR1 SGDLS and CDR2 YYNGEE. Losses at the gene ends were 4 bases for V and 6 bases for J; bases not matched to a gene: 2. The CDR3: CASSPGLAAGELFF. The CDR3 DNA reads TGTGCCAGCAGCCCGGGACTAGCGGCCGGGGAGCTGTTTTTT.

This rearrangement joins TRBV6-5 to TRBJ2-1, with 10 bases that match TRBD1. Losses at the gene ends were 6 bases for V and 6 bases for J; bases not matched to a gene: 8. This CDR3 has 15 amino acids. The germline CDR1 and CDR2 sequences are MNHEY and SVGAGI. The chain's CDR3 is CASRLLTGGLNEQFF. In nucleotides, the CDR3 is TGTGCCAGCAGACTCCTGACAGGGGGCCTCAATGAGCAGTTCTTC.

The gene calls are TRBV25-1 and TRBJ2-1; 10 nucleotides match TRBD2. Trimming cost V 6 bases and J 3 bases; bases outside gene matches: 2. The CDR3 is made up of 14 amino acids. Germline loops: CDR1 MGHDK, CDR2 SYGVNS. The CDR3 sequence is CASSRTSGYNEQFF. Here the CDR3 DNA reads TGTGCCAGCAGCCGGACTAGCGGCTACAATGAGCAGTTCTTC.

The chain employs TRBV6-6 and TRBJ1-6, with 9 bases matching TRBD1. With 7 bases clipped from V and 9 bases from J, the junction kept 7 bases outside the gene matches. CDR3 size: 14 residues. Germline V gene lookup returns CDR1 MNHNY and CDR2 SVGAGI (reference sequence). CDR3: CASTLGQGGSPLHF. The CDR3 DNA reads TGTGCCAGCACCCTGGGACAGGGAGGTTCACCCCTCCACTTT.

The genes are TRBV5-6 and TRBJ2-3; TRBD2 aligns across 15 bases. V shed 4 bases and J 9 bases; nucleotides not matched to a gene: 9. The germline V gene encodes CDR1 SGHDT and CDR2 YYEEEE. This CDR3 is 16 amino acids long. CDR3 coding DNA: TGTGCCAGCAGCCTACAATGGACTAGCGGGGGGGCAACGCAGTATTTT. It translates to CASSLQWTSGGATQYF.

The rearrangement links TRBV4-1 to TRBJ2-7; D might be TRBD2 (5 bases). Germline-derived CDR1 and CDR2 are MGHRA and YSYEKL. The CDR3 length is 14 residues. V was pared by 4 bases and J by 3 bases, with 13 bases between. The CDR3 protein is CASSRGPGNYEQYF. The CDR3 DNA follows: TGCGCCAGCAGCCGCGGTCCGGGAAACTACGAGCAGTACTTC.

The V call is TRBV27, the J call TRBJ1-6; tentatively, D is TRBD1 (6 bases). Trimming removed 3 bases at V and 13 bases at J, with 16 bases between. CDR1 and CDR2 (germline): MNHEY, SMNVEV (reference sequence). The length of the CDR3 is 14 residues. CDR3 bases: TGTGCCAGCAGTTTCCAACAGGGTTGGGAGCCCCTCCACTTT. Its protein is CASSFQQGWEPLHF.

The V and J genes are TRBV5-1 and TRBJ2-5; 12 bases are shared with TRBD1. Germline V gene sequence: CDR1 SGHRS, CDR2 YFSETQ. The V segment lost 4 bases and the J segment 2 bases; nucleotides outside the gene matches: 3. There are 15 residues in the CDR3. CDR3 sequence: CASSRGQGAQETQYF. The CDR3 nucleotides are TGCGCCAGCAGCAGGGGACAGGGGGCACAAGAGACCCAGTACTTC.

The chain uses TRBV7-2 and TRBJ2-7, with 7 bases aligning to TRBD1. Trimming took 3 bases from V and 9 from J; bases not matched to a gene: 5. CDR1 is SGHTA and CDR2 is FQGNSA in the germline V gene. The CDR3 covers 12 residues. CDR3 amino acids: CASSLDRTTQYF. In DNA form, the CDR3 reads TGTGCCAGCAGCTTGGACAGGACCACGCAGTACTTC.

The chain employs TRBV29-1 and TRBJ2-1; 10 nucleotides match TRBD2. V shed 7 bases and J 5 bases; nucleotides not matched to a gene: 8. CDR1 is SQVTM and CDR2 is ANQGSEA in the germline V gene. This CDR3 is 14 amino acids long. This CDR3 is CSAGSGGSHNEQFF. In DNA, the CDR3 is TGCAGCGCCGGTAGCGGGGGGTCCCACAATGAGCAGTTCTTC.

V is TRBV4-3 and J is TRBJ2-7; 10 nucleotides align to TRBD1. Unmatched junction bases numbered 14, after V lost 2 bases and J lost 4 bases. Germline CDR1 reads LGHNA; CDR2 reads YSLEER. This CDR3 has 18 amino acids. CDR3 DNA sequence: TGCGCCAGCAGCCAAAGCGTCTTAATGGGACAGGGGATGTACGAGCAGTACTTC. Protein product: CASSQSVLMGQGMYEQYF.

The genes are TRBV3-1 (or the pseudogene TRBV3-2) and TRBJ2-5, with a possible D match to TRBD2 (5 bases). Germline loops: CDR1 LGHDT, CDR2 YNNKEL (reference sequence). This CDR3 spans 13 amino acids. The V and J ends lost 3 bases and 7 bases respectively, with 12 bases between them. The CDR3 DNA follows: TGTGCCAGCAGCCAGGTACTAGTTGGGACCCAGTACTTC. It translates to CASSQVLVGTQYF.

This CDR3 is CASSQDPRAGVRREQYF. CDR3 in DNA: TGTGCCAGCAGCCAAGATCCTCGCGCAGGGGTCAGAAGAGAGCAGTACTTC. The chain links TRBV3-1 (or the pseudogene TRBV3-2) to TRBJ2-7; D might be TRBD1 (6 bases). Germline CDR1 reads LGHDT; CDR2 reads YNNKEL (reference sequence). The length of the CDR3 is 17 residues. With 0 bases removed from V and 7 bases from J, the gap between germline ends came to 22 bases.

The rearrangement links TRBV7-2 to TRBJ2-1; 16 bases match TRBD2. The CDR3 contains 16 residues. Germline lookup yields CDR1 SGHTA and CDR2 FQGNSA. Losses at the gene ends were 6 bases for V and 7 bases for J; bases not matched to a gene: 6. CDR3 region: CASSPGLAGGLNEQFF. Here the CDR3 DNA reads TGTGCCAGCAGTCCGGGACTAGCGGGGGGGCTAAATGAGCAGTTCTTC.

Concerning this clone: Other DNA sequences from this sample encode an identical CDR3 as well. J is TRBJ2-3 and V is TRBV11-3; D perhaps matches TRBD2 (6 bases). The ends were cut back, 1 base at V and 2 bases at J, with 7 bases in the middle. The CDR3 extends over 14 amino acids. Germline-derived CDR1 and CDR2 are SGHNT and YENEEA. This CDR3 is CASSLGGDTDTQYF. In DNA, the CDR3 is TGTGCCAGCAGCTTAGGGGGGGACACAGATACGCAGTATTTT.

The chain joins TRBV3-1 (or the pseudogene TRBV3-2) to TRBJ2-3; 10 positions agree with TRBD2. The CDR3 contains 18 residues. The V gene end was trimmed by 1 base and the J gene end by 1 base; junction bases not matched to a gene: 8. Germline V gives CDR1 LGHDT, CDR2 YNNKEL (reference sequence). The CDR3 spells CASSQGLAGGFGTDTQYF. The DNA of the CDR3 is TGTGCCAGCAGCCAAGGACTAGCGGGTGGGTTCGGCACAGATACGCAGTATTTT.

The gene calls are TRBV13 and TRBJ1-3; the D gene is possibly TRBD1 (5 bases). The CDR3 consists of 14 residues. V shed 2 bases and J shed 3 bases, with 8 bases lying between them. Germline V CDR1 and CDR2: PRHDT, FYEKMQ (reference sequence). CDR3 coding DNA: TGTGCCAGCAGCTTACCGCAGGGTGGAAACACCATATATTTT. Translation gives CASSLPQGGNTIYF.

Written as DNA, the CDR3 is TGTGCCAGCAGCTTGATAGGGAGGAACTCCTACGAGCAGTACTTC. Translation: CASSLIGRNSYEQYF. This rearrangement joins TRBV7-9 to TRBJ2-7; maybe TRBD2 (6 bases). Germline V CDR1 and CDR2: SEHNR, FQNEAQ (reference sequence). This CDR3 spans 15 amino acids. V was pared by 3 bases and J by 0 bases, with 12 bases between. The variable domain in full, with the rest retrieved from reference TRBV7-9 and TRBJ2-7, is DTGVSQNPRHKITKRGQNVTFRCDPISEHNRLYWYRQTLGQGPEFLTYFQNEAQLEKSRLLSDRFSAERPKGSFSTLEIQRTEQGDSAMYLCASSLIGRNSYEQYFGPGTRLTVT.

This CDR3 reads CASSLREYGYTF. CDR3 DNA sequence: TGTGCCAGCAGCCTCCGGGAGTATGGCTACACCTTC. The chain joins TRBV5-6 to TRBJ1-2, with no clear D. The CDR3 length is 12 residues. Per germline, CDR1 SGHDT and CDR2 YYEEEE. Trimming took off 4 bases at V and 5 bases at J, with 9 bases between the two ends.